The rows below give T cell receptor beta chains drawn from one sample of a study of blood T cell repertoires in COVID-19. TCRdb's table, derived via immunoSEQ multiplex PCR, lists solely in-frame clones and lacks some. The sample records about 170,000 clones, 70% to 90% being singletons. The material sequenced was peripheral blood. Every receptor here comes from a woman older than 75 with COVID-19, enrolled during active disease. Each CDR3 is given with its conserved first and last residue. Fields, in order: CDR3 protein, CDR3 DNA, J gene, V gene, D gene, clone size. The D gene is left open where the match is weak. Expanded clones get a size class; other rows say once, few or many, or leave the size out.

cdr3_aa: CASSPRRDRRIDTEAFF
cdr3_nt: TGTGCCAGCAGCCCCAGGAGGGATAGGAGGATCGACACTGAAGCTTTCTTT
j_call: TRBJ1-1
v_call: TRBV5-7
d_call: .
clone_size: .

cdr3_aa: CASSEWASAGLSTDTQYF
cdr3_nt: TGTGCCAGCAGTGAATGGGCTTCGGCGGGGCTCTCCACAGATACGCAGTATTTT
j_call: TRBJ2-3
v_call: TRBV6-1
d_call: .
clone_size: .

cdr3_aa: CASSYSLAESSYEQYF
cdr3_nt: TGTGCCAGCAGTTACTCCTTGGCGGAGAGCTCCTACGAGCAGTACTTC
j_call: TRBJ2-7
v_call: TRBV6-5
d_call: .
clone_size: .

cdr3_aa: CASSSTTGSYEQYF
cdr3_nt: TGTGCCAGTAGTAGCACGACAGGTTCCTACGAGCAGTACTTC
j_call: TRBJ2-7
v_call: TRBV19
d_call: .
clone_size: .

cdr3_aa: CASSPRGQGSTEAFF
cdr3_nt: TGTGCCAGCAGCCCCCGTGGACAGGGTTCCACTGAAGCTTTCTTT
j_call: TRBJ1-1
v_call: TRBV9
d_call: TRBD1
clone_size: .

cdr3_aa: CASSGYRDTNSPLHF
cdr3_nt: TGTGCCAGTAGTGGATACCGGGACACCAATTCACCCCTCCACTTT
j_call: TRBJ1-6
v_call: TRBV19
d_call: .
clone_size: .

cdr3_aa: CASSPQSGLSTEAFF
cdr3_nt: TGCGCCAGCAGCCCACAGAGTGGGCTCAGCACTGAAGCTTTCTTT
j_call: TRBJ1-1
v_call: TRBV4-1
d_call: .
clone_size: .

cdr3_aa: CASSATGDGYTF
cdr3_nt: TGTGCCAGCAGCGCTACAGGGGATGGCTACACCTTC
j_call: TRBJ1-2
v_call: TRBV5-4
d_call: TRBD1
clone_size: .

cdr3_aa: CASSVTGGRDEKLFF
cdr3_nt: TGTGCCAGCAGTGTTACAGGGGGGCGGGATGAAAAACTGTTTTTT
j_call: TRBJ1-4
v_call: TRBV2
d_call: TRBD1
clone_size: .

cdr3_aa: CASSLAARGGEETQYF
cdr3_nt: TGCGCCAGCAGCTTGGCTGCTCGCGGGGGCGAAGAGACCCAGTACTTC
j_call: TRBJ2-5
v_call: TRBV5-1
d_call: .
clone_size: .

cdr3_aa: CASNQGGNTEAFF
cdr3_nt: TGCGCCAGCAACCAGGGGGGGAACACTGAAGCTTTCTTT
j_call: TRBJ1-1
v_call: TRBV10-2
d_call: TRBD1
clone_size: .

cdr3_aa: CSAIIQQRSGKLFF
cdr3_nt: TGCAGCGCCATAATTCAACAACGGAGTGGAAAACTGTTTTTT
j_call: TRBJ1-4
v_call: TRBV29-1
d_call: .
clone_size: .

cdr3_aa: CASSRGTALDQPQHF
cdr3_nt: TGTGCCAGCAGCCGCGGGACGGCCTTAGATCAGCCCCAGCATTTT
j_call: TRBJ1-5
v_call: TRBV7-9
d_call: .
clone_size: .

cdr3_aa: CASSSRGWAGELFF
cdr3_nt: TGTGCCAGCAGCTCCAGGGGGTGGGCCGGGGAGCTGTTTTTT
j_call: TRBJ2-2
v_call: TRBV11-2
d_call: TRBD1
clone_size: .

cdr3_aa: CASSWDRPLYGYTF
cdr3_nt: TGTGCCAGCAGCTGGGACAGGCCCCTCTATGGCTACACCTTC
j_call: TRBJ1-2
v_call: TRBV5-5
d_call: TRBD1
clone_size: .

cdr3_aa: CASSSSGGQNEQFF
cdr3_nt: TGTGCCAGCAGCTCTAGCGGGGGGCAGAATGAGCAGTTCTTC
j_call: TRBJ2-1
v_call: TRBV7-3
d_call: TRBD2
clone_size: .

cdr3_aa: CASSLLQGISEAFF
cdr3_nt: TGTGCCAGCAGTTTATTACAGGGCATCTCTGAAGCTTTCTTT
j_call: TRBJ1-1
v_call: TRBV27
d_call: .
clone_size: .

cdr3_aa: CATTVTGGTDTQYF
cdr3_nt: TGTGCCACCACGGTGACAGGGGGCACAGATACGCAGTATTTT
j_call: TRBJ2-3
v_call: TRBV2
d_call: TRBD1
clone_size: once

cdr3_aa: CASSGSGPRNTIYF
cdr3_nt: TGTGCCAGCAGTGGGTCAGGCCCTAGAAACACCATATATTTT
j_call: TRBJ1-3
v_call: TRBV2
d_call: .
clone_size: .

cdr3_aa: CSASPAAGVGSDTQYF
cdr3_nt: TGCAGTGCGAGTCCAGCAGCGGGCGTCGGTTCGGATACGCAGTATTTT
j_call: TRBJ2-3
v_call: TRBV20-1
d_call: .
clone_size: .

cdr3_aa: CASSLRTGRNEQFF
cdr3_nt: TGTGCCAGCAGCCTCCGGACAGGGAGGAATGAGCAGTTCTTC
j_call: TRBJ2-1
v_call: TRBV3-1/TRBV3-2
d_call: TRBD1
clone_size: .

cdr3_aa: CASSPWESYEQYF
cdr3_nt: TGTGCCAGCTCACCATGGGAGTCCTACGAGCAGTACTTC
j_call: TRBJ2-7
v_call: TRBV18
d_call: .
clone_size: .

cdr3_aa: CASSVDGSYGYTF
cdr3_nt: TGTGCCAGCTCAGTCGACGGGTCCTATGGCTACACCTTC
j_call: TRBJ1-2
v_call: TRBV18
d_call: .
clone_size: .

cdr3_aa: CASSPTGLGGNQPQHF
cdr3_nt: TGTGCCAGCTCACCCACGGGACTGGGAGGCAATCAGCCCCAGCATTTT
j_call: TRBJ1-5
v_call: TRBV18
d_call: .
clone_size: .

cdr3_aa: CASSYLAGVADTQYF
cdr3_nt: TGCGCCAGCAGCTACTTAGCGGGAGTGGCAGATACGCAGTATTTT
j_call: TRBJ2-3
v_call: TRBV5-1
d_call: TRBD2
clone_size: .

cdr3_aa: CASKKPTDLNTIYF
cdr3_nt: TGTGCCAGCAAGAAACCGACAGATCTGAACACCATATATTTT
j_call: TRBJ1-3
v_call: TRBV6-5
d_call: .
clone_size: .

cdr3_aa: CASSQGQIRNTEAFF
cdr3_nt: TGCGCCAGCAGCCAGGGACAGATTAGAAACACTGAAGCTTTCTTT
j_call: TRBJ1-1
v_call: TRBV4-1
d_call: TRBD1
clone_size: .

cdr3_aa: CASSESTGYDEKLFF
cdr3_nt: TGTGCCAGCAGTGAATCGACAGGTTATGATGAAAAACTGTTTTTT
j_call: TRBJ1-4
v_call: TRBV6-1
d_call: .
clone_size: .

cdr3_aa: CSAAEYRETQYF
cdr3_nt: TGCAGCGCCGCCGAGTACAGAGAGACCCAGTACTTC
j_call: TRBJ2-5
v_call: TRBV29-1
d_call: .
clone_size: .

cdr3_aa: CASSLVRRLAGENEQFF
cdr3_nt: TGCGCCAGCAGCTTGGTGAGGCGGCTAGCGGGAGAGAATGAGCAGTTCTTC
j_call: TRBJ2-1
v_call: TRBV5-1
d_call: TRBD2
clone_size: .

cdr3_aa: CASSESLIFRNNEKLFF
cdr3_nt: TGTGCCAGCAGTGAATCTCTTATTTTCAGGAATAATGAAAAACTGTTTTTT
j_call: TRBJ1-4
v_call: TRBV25-1
d_call: .
clone_size: .

cdr3_aa: CASSPNSDTQYF
cdr3_nt: TGTGCCAGCAGCCCCAACTCAGATACGCAGTATTTT
j_call: TRBJ2-3
v_call: TRBV5-6
d_call: .
clone_size: .

cdr3_aa: CASSPRGGNTGELFF
cdr3_nt: TGTGCCAGCAGCCCTCGGGGGGGGAACACCGGGGAGCTGTTTTTT
j_call: TRBJ2-2
v_call: TRBV7-8
d_call: TRBD2
clone_size: .

cdr3_aa: CASTPIDRVVGYTF
cdr3_nt: TGTGCCAGCACACCTATTGACAGGGTAGTCGGCTACACCTTC
j_call: TRBJ1-2
v_call: TRBV6-5
d_call: TRBD1
clone_size: once

cdr3_aa: CASSPFRTYGNEQFF
cdr3_nt: TGTGCCAGCAGTCCCTTCAGGACTTACGGCAATGAGCAGTTCTTC
j_call: TRBJ2-1
v_call: TRBV6-5
d_call: .
clone_size: .

cdr3_aa: CASSLGQGAAGYTF
cdr3_nt: TGTGCCAGCAGCTTGGGGCAGGGGGCGGCCGGCTACACCTTC
j_call: TRBJ1-2
v_call: TRBV5-4
d_call: TRBD1
clone_size: .

cdr3_aa: CAITGTSSRFYF
cdr3_nt: TGTGCCATTACGGGGACTAGTTCTCGGTTTTACTTC
j_call: TRBJ2-7
v_call: TRBV10-3
d_call: TRBD2
clone_size: .

cdr3_aa: CASSSPDGSSGGNQPQHF
cdr3_nt: TGTGCCAGCAGTTCTCCGGACGGCAGTTCAGGGGGCAATCAGCCCCAGCATTTT
j_call: TRBJ1-5
v_call: TRBV28
d_call: .
clone_size: .

cdr3_aa: CASSEYRGGNTEAFF
cdr3_nt: TGTGCCAGCAGTGAGTACAGGGGGGGGAACACTGAAGCTTTCTTT
j_call: TRBJ1-1
v_call: TRBV6-1
d_call: TRBD1
clone_size: .

cdr3_aa: CASSPPYRTYEQYF
cdr3_nt: TGTGCCAGCTCACCACCCTACAGAACCTACGAGCAGTACTTC
j_call: TRBJ2-7
v_call: TRBV18
d_call: .
clone_size: .

cdr3_aa: CASSLGRVGEKLFF
cdr3_nt: TGTGCCAGCAGCTTAGGCAGGGTGGGGGAAAAACTGTTTTTT
j_call: TRBJ1-4
v_call: TRBV7-2
d_call: .
clone_size: .

cdr3_aa: CASNAGAGGNTIYF
cdr3_nt: TGCGCCAGCAACGCAGGGGCGGGCGGAAACACCATATATTTT
j_call: TRBJ1-3
v_call: TRBV5-1
d_call: .
clone_size: .

cdr3_aa: CASSFQGNDYGYTF
cdr3_nt: TGCGCCAGCAGCTTTCAGGGGAACGACTATGGCTACACCTTC
j_call: TRBJ1-2
v_call: TRBV5-1
d_call: .
clone_size: .

cdr3_aa: CASSVPAGGRAFNEQFF
cdr3_nt: TGTGCCAGCAGCGTCCCCGCCGGCGGGAGGGCCTTCAATGAGCAGTTCTTC
j_call: TRBJ2-1
v_call: TRBV5-5
d_call: TRBD2
clone_size: once

cdr3_aa: CASRTGGGRDWSGELFF
cdr3_nt: TGTGCCAGTAGAACCGGCGGGGGGAGGGATTGGTCCGGGGAGCTGTTTTTT
j_call: TRBJ2-2
v_call: TRBV19
d_call: TRBD2
clone_size: .

cdr3_aa: CASSFTSGYEQYF
cdr3_nt: TGTGCCAGCAGTTTTACTAGCGGGTACGAGCAGTACTTC
j_call: TRBJ2-7
v_call: TRBV27
d_call: TRBD2
clone_size: .

cdr3_aa: CASSPGTGGTEAFF
cdr3_nt: TGCGCCAGCAGCCCCGGGACGGGAGGGACTGAAGCTTTCTTT
j_call: TRBJ1-1
v_call: TRBV5-1
d_call: .
clone_size: .

cdr3_aa: CASSLLGGYGYTF
cdr3_nt: TGTGCCAGCAGCCTTTTGGGGGGGTATGGCTACACCTTC
j_call: TRBJ1-2
v_call: TRBV27
d_call: .
clone_size: .

cdr3_aa: CASSPIPLSGGYTF
cdr3_nt: TGTGCTAGCAGCCCGATTCCCCTTTCCGGTGGCTACACCTTC
j_call: TRBJ1-2
v_call: TRBV7-7
d_call: .
clone_size: .

cdr3_aa: CASSLSLYSNQPQHF
cdr3_nt: TGTGCCAGCAGTTTGTCTCTGTATAGCAATCAGCCCCAGCATTTT
j_call: TRBJ1-5
v_call: TRBV6-5
d_call: .
clone_size: .

cdr3_aa: CASSQDNGGAFF
cdr3_nt: TGTGCCAGCAGCCAAGATAACGGGGGGGCTTTCTTT
j_call: TRBJ1-1
v_call: TRBV3-1/TRBV3-2
d_call: .
clone_size: .

cdr3_aa: CASSGSTGGAGEKLFF
cdr3_nt: TGCGCCAGCAGCGGATCGACAGGGGGCGCTGGGGAAAAACTGTTTTTT
j_call: TRBJ1-4
v_call: TRBV5-1
d_call: TRBD1
clone_size: few

cdr3_aa: CASSWDGLNYGYTF
cdr3_nt: TGTGCCAGTAGTTGGGACGGACTAAACTATGGCTACACCTTC
j_call: TRBJ1-2
v_call: TRBV19
d_call: .
clone_size: .

cdr3_aa: CASSETGEQFF
cdr3_nt: TGTGCCAGCAGTGAGACAGGTGAGCAGTTCTTC
j_call: TRBJ2-1
v_call: TRBV25-1
d_call: .
clone_size: .

cdr3_aa: CASTPPLGGQGGSGYTF
cdr3_nt: TGTGCCAGCACCCCGCCCCTAGGGGGACAGGGGGGGTCGGGCTACACCTTC
j_call: TRBJ1-2
v_call: TRBV2
d_call: TRBD1
clone_size: .

cdr3_aa: CASTSTGLSYNEQFF
cdr3_nt: TGTGCCAGCACCTCGACGGGACTCTCCTACAATGAGCAGTTCTTC
j_call: TRBJ2-1
v_call: TRBV10-3
d_call: .
clone_size: .

cdr3_aa: CATGTGVGMNSPLHF
cdr3_nt: TGTGCCACCGGGACAGGGGTCGGTATGAATTCACCCCTCCACTTT
j_call: TRBJ1-6
v_call: TRBV19
d_call: TRBD1
clone_size: .

cdr3_aa: CASSSHLKRQGSLLPGANVLTF
cdr3_nt: TGTGCCAGCAGCTCCCACCTAAAGCGACAGGGATCCCTCCTTCCTGGGGCCAACGTCCTGACTTTC
j_call: TRBJ2-6
v_call: TRBV7-8
d_call: TRBD1
clone_size: .

cdr3_aa: CASSLGGGSQETQYF
cdr3_nt: TGTGCCAGCAGCTTAGGGGGGGGGAGCCAAGAGACCCAGTACTTC
j_call: TRBJ2-5
v_call: TRBV7-2
d_call: TRBD2
clone_size: .